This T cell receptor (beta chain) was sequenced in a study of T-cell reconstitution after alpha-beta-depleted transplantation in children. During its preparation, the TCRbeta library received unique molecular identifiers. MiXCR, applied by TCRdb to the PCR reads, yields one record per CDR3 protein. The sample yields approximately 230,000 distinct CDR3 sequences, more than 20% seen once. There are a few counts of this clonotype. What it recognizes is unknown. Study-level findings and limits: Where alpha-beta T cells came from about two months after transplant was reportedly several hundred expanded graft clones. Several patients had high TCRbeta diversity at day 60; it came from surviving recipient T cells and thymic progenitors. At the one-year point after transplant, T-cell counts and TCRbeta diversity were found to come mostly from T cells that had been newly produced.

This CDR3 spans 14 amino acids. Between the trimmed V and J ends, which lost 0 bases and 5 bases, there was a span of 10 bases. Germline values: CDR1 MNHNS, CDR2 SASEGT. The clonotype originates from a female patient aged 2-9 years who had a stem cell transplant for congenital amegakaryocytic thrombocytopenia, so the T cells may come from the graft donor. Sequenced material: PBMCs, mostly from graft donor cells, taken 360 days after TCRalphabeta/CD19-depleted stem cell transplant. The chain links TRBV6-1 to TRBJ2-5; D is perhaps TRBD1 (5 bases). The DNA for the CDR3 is TGTGCCAGCAGTGAAGCGGGGCTCCAGGAGACCCAGTACTTC. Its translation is CASSEAGLQETQYF.